Below are 24 T cell receptor beta chains sequenced from a single sample in a study of cytomegalovirus exposure and HLA in healthy donors. PCR amplification relied on 60 Vbeta primers (plus 13 Jbeta primers). The data were produced by immunoSEQ multiplex PCR, yet TCRdb's version contains in-frame clones alone and is incomplete. This table holds 75,000 to 90,000 clones, around 85% found once. Sequencing was done on a sample of PBMCs. Receptors originate from a man aged 35 to 55 in good health and CMV-seropositive.

This chain uses TRBV7-2 with TRBJ2-1; maybe TRBD2 (6 bases). The CDR3 length is 15 residues. CDR1 is SGHTA, CDR2 FQGNSA, per germline. V lost 3 bases and J 3 bases, leaving 12 bases between the germline ends. In DNA form, the CDR3 reads TGTGCCAGCAGCTTTTCCTTCGGGGGCTACAATGAGCAGTTCTTC. Its protein is CASSFSFGGYNEQFF.

The chain employs TRBV18 and TRBJ1-1; D may be TRBD1 (6 bases). Germline V lookup: CDR1 KGHSH, CDR2 LQKENI. This CDR3 contains 12 residues. V dropped 5 bases and J dropped 8 bases, with 12 bases sitting between them. The CDR3 spells CASSTGQGEAFF. Here the CDR3 DNA reads TGTGCCAGCTCAACAGGGCAGGGGGAAGCTTTCTTT.

The chain has TRBV10-2 and TRBJ2-1; 9 bases are shared with TRBD2. Trimming at V came to 2 bases and at J to 5 bases, leaving 4 bases not matched to a gene. The CDR3 is 15 residues long. Germline V CDR1 and CDR2: WSHSY, SAAADI. The CDR3 nucleotides read TGCGCCAGCAGTGAGGAGCGGGGGGCCAACAATGAGCAGTTCTTC. Translated: CASSEERGANNEQFF.

The chain has TRBV28 and TRBJ1-1; TRBD1 aligns across 8 bases. Looked up from germline, CDR1 is MDHEN and CDR2 is SYDVKM. This CDR3 comprises 16 residues. J was trimmed by 0 bases and V by 5 bases; bases with no gene match: 8. The CDR3 sequence: CASSQDRDRMNTEAFF. The CDR3 DNA sequence: TGTGCCAGCAGTCAGGACAGGGACCGGATGAACACTGAAGCTTTCTTT.

The chain links TRBV19 to TRBJ1-5; possibly TRBD1 for D (5 bases). Trimming took 5 bases from V and 2 from J, leaving 10 bases between them. The CDR3 spans 14 residues. CDR1 is LNHDA, CDR2 SQIVND, per germline (reference sequence). DNA of the CDR3: TGTGCCAGTAGTTCCGGGGGGGGCAATCAGCCCCAGCATTTT. Encoded protein: CASSSGGGNQPQHF. Complete variable domain (other parts from reference TRBV19 and TRBJ1-5): DGGITQSPKYLFRKEGQNVTLSCEQNLNHDAMYWYRQDPGQGLRLIYYSQIVNDFQKGDIAEGYSVSREKKESFPLTVTSAQKNPTAFYLCASSSGGGNQPQHFGDGTRLSIL.

CDR3 nucleotides: TGTGCCAGCAGTGAACTCCAAGGACACCTTGTCACTGAAGCTTTCTTT. It yields the protein CASSELQGHLVTEAFF. The chain uses TRBV6-1 and TRBJ1-1; D is possibly TRBD1 (5 bases). There are 16 residues in the CDR3. Trimming removed 2 bases from V and 4 bases from J, with 17 bases in between. CDR1 is MNHNS, CDR2 SASEGT, per germline.

The V call is TRBV5-4, the J call TRBJ2-1, with TRBD1 matching 9 bases. There are 15 residues in the CDR3. CDR1 and CDR2 from the germline V gene are SGHNT and YYREEE (reference sequence). The J segment lost 8 bases and the V segment lost 0 bases, leaving 6 bases of the junction unmatched. The CDR3 coding sequence is TGTGCCAGCAGCTTGGAGGGACAGGGAATCCATGAGCAGTTCTTC. Protein: CASSLEGQGIHEQFF.

The DNA for the CDR3 is TGTGCCAGCAGCTTAAGTAGAGCAGGTTCCGGGGAGCTGTTTTTT. Amino acid sequence: CASSLSRAGSGELFF. V usage is TRBV9 and J usage is TRBJ2-2; D ambiguous. CDR1 and CDR2 (germline): SGDLS, YYNGEE. This CDR3 spans 15 amino acids. Trimming cost V 4 bases and J 6 bases, with 16 bases left between them.

The V call is TRBV15, the J call TRBJ2-4; possibly TRBD1 for D (6 bases). V gave up 2 bases and J gave up 4 bases, with 18 bases separating them. The CDR3 contains 17 residues. Germline V gene data show CDR1 as LNHNV and CDR2 as YYDKDF (reference sequence). Here the CDR3 DNA reads TGTGCCACCAGCAGAAATGGACAGCTACACCCAAAAAACATTCAGTACTTC. Residues: CATSRNGQLHPKNIQYF.

This clone was detected once. This rearrangement joins TRBV19 to TRBJ2-1; the match to TRBD2 covers 10 bases. The CDR3 has 15 residues. Trimming cost V 4 bases and J 8 bases; bases outside gene matches: 8. Germline-derived CDR1 and CDR2 are LNHDA and SQIVND (reference sequence). In nucleotides, the CDR3 is TGTGCCAGTAGTAACCTAGCGGGAGTCCTCGATGAGCAGTTCTTC. Protein sequence: CASSNLAGVLDEQFF. The full variable domain, completed using reference TRBV19 and TRBJ2-1, is DGGITQSPKYLFRKEGQNVTLSCEQNLNHDAMYWYRQDPGQGLRLIYYSQIVNDFQKGDIAEGYSVSREKKESFPLTVTSAQKNPTAFYLCASSNLAGVLDEQFFGPGTRLTVL.

The chain employs TRBV7-9 and TRBJ2-7, with a weak D call TRBD1 (5 bases). V lost 5 bases and J lost 0, with 11 bases in between. Germline loops: CDR1 SEHNR, CDR2 FQNEAQ (reference sequence). The CDR3 has 14 amino acids. The CDR3 DNA reads TGTGCCAGCAGCCCAATAGGGGCCTCCTACGAGCAGTACTTC. Protein sequence: CASSPIGASYEQYF.

The J gene is TRBJ1-5, the V gene TRBV5-6, with 7 bases identical to TRBD1. This CDR3 region has 16 residues. Germline CDR1 SGHDT, CDR2 YYEEEE. V shed 0 bases and J 1 base; nucleotides not matched to a gene: 4. The CDR3: CASSLGTGASNQPQHF. In DNA, the CDR3 is TGTGCCAGCAGCTTGGGAACAGGGGCAAGCAATCAGCCCCAGCATTTT.

The V call is TRBV2, the J call TRBJ2-3; 15 bases align to TRBD2. CDR1 SNHLY and CDR2 FYNNEI come from the germline V gene. The CDR3 is 23 residues long. The junction had 22 bases not matched to a gene; V was cut back by 6 bases and J by 0 bases. Written as DNA, the CDR3 is TGTGCCAGCAGCTCCTACAGCCTTGGGACTAGCGGGGGGTCAGCACCGAGCACAGATACGCAGTATTTT. This gives the protein CASSSYSLGTSGGSAPSTDTQYF.

V and J are TRBV9 and TRBJ2-5, with a tentative D call TRBD1 (5 bases). Germline CDR1 reads SGDLS; CDR2 reads YYNGEE. CDR3 length: 13 amino acids. The germline V and J ends were trimmed by 6 bases and 5 bases, with 14 bases remaining between them. The CDR3 here is CASTPGRGETQYF. CDR3 DNA sequence: TGTGCCAGCACCCCAGGAAGGGGTGAGACCCAGTACTTC.

V usage is TRBV7-9 and J usage is TRBJ2-1, with a tentative D call TRBD1 (5 bases). CDR3 length: 14 residues. V was shortened by 8 bases and J by 6 bases, with 17 bases between the two germline ends. Germline V gene data show CDR1 as SEHNR and CDR2 as FQNEAQ (reference sequence). The CDR3 coding sequence is TGTGCCAGCCTGAAGGGGCAAGGGGTCAATGAGCAGTTCTTC. Encoded protein: CASLKGQGVNEQFF.

This rearrangement joins TRBV30 to TRBJ2-6; D gene uncertain. CDR1 is GTSNPN and CDR2 is SVGIG in the germline V gene (reference sequence). The CDR3 runs to 13 residues. V lost 5 bases and J 1 base, leaving 6 bases between the germline ends. The CDR3 bases are TGTGCCTGGCGTCAGTCTGGGGCCAACGTCCTGACTTTC. It is translated as CAWRQSGANVLTF.

This clone was detected only once. This sequence joins TRBV27 and TRBJ2-7; D is ambiguous. The V gene lost 6 bases and the J gene lost 0 bases, with 6 bases spanning the gap. The CDR3 has 12 residues. CDR1 and CDR2 from the germline V gene are MNHEY and SMNVEV (reference sequence). CDR3 nucleotide sequence: TGTGCCAGCAGCACCAGCTCCTACGAGCAGTACTTC. Encoded protein: CASSTSSYEQYF.

The chain recombines TRBV7-3 with TRBJ2-3, with 15 bases lining up with TRBD2. The ends lost 5 bases at V and 1 base at J; junction bases unmatched: 1. Germline V gene sequence: CDR1 SGHTA, CDR2 FQGTGA. The length of the CDR3 is 16 residues. CDR3 nucleotide sequence: TGTGCCAGCAGCAGGACTAGCGGGGGGGGCACAGATACGCAGTATTTT. Translating gives CASSRTSGGGTDTQYF. Using reference TRBV7-3 and TRBJ2-3 for the parts outside the CDR3, the full variable domain is GAGVSQTPSNKVTEKGKYVELRCDPISGHTALYWYRQSLGQGPEFLIYFQGTGAADDSGLPNDRFFAVRPEGSVSTLKIQRTERGDSAVYLCASSRTSGGGTDTQYFGPGTRLTVL.

This chain uses TRBV9 with TRBJ2-7; no firm D call. The germline CDR1 and CDR2 sequences are SGDLS and YYNGEE. V dropped 0 bases and J dropped 0 bases, with 7 bases sitting between them. This CDR3 contains 14 residues. For the CDR3, the DNA is TGTGCCAGCAGCGTAGCTCCGGTCTCCTACGAGCAGTACTTC. This codes for CASSVAPVSYEQYF.

V and J are TRBV5-6 and TRBJ2-4; TRBD1 matches at 9 bases. This CDR3 contains 14 residues. With 4 bases clipped from V and 7 bases from J, the junction kept 6 bases outside the gene matches. Germline CDR1 is SGHDT and CDR2 is YYEEEE. The CDR3 loop reads CASSVGQGYNIQYF. DNA for the CDR3: TGTGCCAGCAGCGTGGGACAGGGCTATAACATTCAGTACTTC.

This sequence joins TRBV5-4 and TRBJ1-6; 7 bases are shared with TRBD1. Germline V gives CDR1 SGHNT, CDR2 YYREEE (reference sequence). Losses at the gene ends were 2 bases for V and 7 bases for J; bases not matched to a gene: 3. The CDR3 totals 14 residues. CDR3 in amino acids: CASSFRDRNSPLHF. The CDR3, as DNA: TGTGCCAGCAGCTTCCGGGACAGAAATTCACCCCTCCACTTT.

Only a few counts were recorded for this clone. The chain uses TRBV7-9 and TRBJ2-7, with 9 nucleotides matching TRBD2. The junction had 5 bases not matched to a gene; V was cut back by 5 bases and J by 6 bases. The CDR3 is 13 amino acids. Germline CDR1 reads SEHNR; CDR2 reads FQNEAQ (reference sequence). The CDR3 DNA is TGTGCCAGCAGCACGGGACTAGCATCCGAGCAGTACTTC. Amino acids: CASSTGLASEQYF.

The rearrangement joins TRBV6-4 to TRBJ1-1, with D perhaps TRBD1 (5 bases). V was clipped by 6 bases and J by 1 base, with 15 bases between them. CDR3 length: 15 residues. Germline lookup yields CDR1 MRHNA and CDR2 SNTAGT. CDR3 DNA sequence: TGTGCCAGCAGGAACCAAGCGGGGGAGAACACTGAAGCTTTCTTT. Its translation is CASRNQAGENTEAFF.

The V and J genes are TRBV7-2 and TRBJ2-1, with TRBD2 matching 16 bases. Germline loops: CDR1 SGHTA, CDR2 FQGNSA. CDR3 length: 16 amino acids. J gave up 7 bases and V 4 bases, and 4 bases lay outside the gene matches. CDR3 nucleotides: TGTGCCAGCAGCTCTCCGGGACTAGCGGGGGGGAATGAGCAGTTCTTC. Protein product: CASSSPGLAGGNEQFF.